This T cell receptor (beta chain) was captured in a study of T cell responses to AZD1222 COVID-19 vaccine. This CDR3 has 15 residues. Trimming removed 5 bases from V and 3 bases from J, with 14 bases in between. Germline CDR1 is LNHDA and CDR2 is SQIVND (reference sequence). Timing groups of about 4 and about 12 weeks for second doses were pooled. Some clones are missing from TCRdb's copy, which holds only in-frame ones; the method was immunoSEQ multiplex PCR. This sample carries more than 120,000 clones, 85% to 95% of them seen once, and the ten largest clones take 9% to 9.5%. The sequencing here drew on peripheral blood, taken 28 days after the second AZD1222 dose. The J gene is TRBJ1-5, the V gene TRBV19; D is unclear. The source of this sequence is an adult who received the AZD1222 COVID-19 vaccine. Written as DNA, the CDR3 is TGTGCCAGTAGTGGCGGCGGGCAGCCCAATCAGCCCCAGCATTTT. Protein: CASSGGGQPNQPQHF.